The T cell receptor beta chain described here comes from a study of tissue T cells after allogeneic stem cell transplantation (dated by TCRdb to between 2021 and 2022). Background for the entire study: Grafts from donors were received by all GVHD patients, with four grafts being unmodified and three being CD34-selected to deplete T cells. For tissues with multiple samples, a pathologist reviewed H&E sections and gave sequencing priority to samples with histologically apparent lymphocytes. The human part of the study was a prospective observational study with no blinding and no randomization. The study profiled TCR beta repertoires in many tissues obtained from research autopsies of patients with and without GVHD, and also in mouse models of GVHD. Broader findings and caveats from the paper: The study did not establish which tissue TCRs were alloreactive or antigen-specific, and some clones may have been host cells that persisted. In both patients and mice, only a limited portion of the TCR repertoire detected in tissues was captured by blood and spleen T cells. Within patients, how anatomically similar tissues were was a major factor shaping TCR repertoire composition, regardless of disease or transplant status. The patient cohort was small and clinically heterogeneous, and sampling depth was acknowledged as a limitation. Few T cell clones were found to be shared across patients, but shared repertoire signatures across patients were revealed in a tissue-specific fashion by motif-based clustering.

Taken from cysteine to phenylalanine, the CDR3 has 15 residues. The sequence is cut down to CDR3 DNA, 45 bases in frame from base 1. A note on this clone: Its antigen specificity is not known. No per-base quality is available; no much larger clone lies one base away.

The method was the immunoSEQ multiplex PCR assay. TCRbeta CDR3 sequencing was performed at survey depth by Adaptive Biotechnologies, and CDR3 sequences, V/J genes, productive frequency and template counts were reported. TCR beta CDR3 regions were amplified from genomic DNA instead of RNA. From the authors' description of their analysis: Jensen-Shannon divergence served to quantify pairwise repertoire overlap between tissues, with 0 meaning identical and 1 meaning complete divergence. Tissues were grouped by single-linkage agglomerative hierarchical clustering of pairwise JSD values, and the clustering results were shown as dendrograms. GLIPH2 was applied to all patient samples using simulation_depth 1000, kmer_min_depth 3, and cdr3_length_cutoff 8, and only groups with more than two unique CDR3s were retained. A standardized tissue-overlap score extrapolated Jaccard GLIPH-group overlap across patients to a standard repertoire size of 1000 clones. To look at how diversity was associated with clinical or experimental variables, linear mixed-effect models were used, with tissue treated as a fixed effect and individual treated as a random effect. The source is immuneACCESS, and TCRdb retained only in-frame sequences with V and J called. Part of the clones is not carried over; for the studies checked, unresolved V genes explain less than half of this, and the remainder is unexplained. D and trimming were read from the DNA, whereas the V and J calls and clone size are those reported in that table. This sample comprises under 1,200 clones, about 80% of them detected only once. Together, the top ten hold around a fifth of the sample.

The intended sense of this specimen's time point label: human tissue collected at research (rapid) autopsy. Over an approximately three-year period, fewer than 10 adult allo-HCT recipients who had steroid-refractory GVHD were prospectively enrolled in a research-autopsy study. Every GVHD patient had gastrointestinal GVHD and was given several lines of GVHD-directed therapy, and about 5 of the GVHD patients also had skin involvement. Autopsy tissues, which were obtained after a median post-mortem interval of roughly 9.9 hours, included GI sites from esophagus to rectum, liver, skin and lymphoid organs including spleen. Each autopsy specimen was bisected, with one portion flash-frozen in liquid nitrogen and the remainder formalin-fixed, and the outer muscle layers of GI specimens were removed. Genomic DNA was extracted from frozen tissues using the Mag-Bind Blood & Tissue DNA HDQ 96 Kit on a Chemagic 360 or the DNeasy Blood & Tissue Kit. Extracted DNA was further purified with the Genomic DNA Clean & Concentrator-25 kit because of concern about red blood cell contamination.

The chain employs TRBV21-1 and TRBJ2-5; the listed D gene, TRBD2, was not tested against the DNA. TRBV21-1 is shown as a pseudogene. Sequencing used spleen tissue, obtained at autopsy. The source is a female patient between 18 and 50 years old with steroid-refractory graft-versus-host disease after an allogeneic stem cell transplant. Post transplant, some T cells may arise from the graft donor. For the CDR3, the sequence is CASPSGRALRETQYF. In nucleotide form, the sequence is TGTGCCAGCCCTTCGGGGAGGGCCCTCAGAGAGACCCAGTACTTC.